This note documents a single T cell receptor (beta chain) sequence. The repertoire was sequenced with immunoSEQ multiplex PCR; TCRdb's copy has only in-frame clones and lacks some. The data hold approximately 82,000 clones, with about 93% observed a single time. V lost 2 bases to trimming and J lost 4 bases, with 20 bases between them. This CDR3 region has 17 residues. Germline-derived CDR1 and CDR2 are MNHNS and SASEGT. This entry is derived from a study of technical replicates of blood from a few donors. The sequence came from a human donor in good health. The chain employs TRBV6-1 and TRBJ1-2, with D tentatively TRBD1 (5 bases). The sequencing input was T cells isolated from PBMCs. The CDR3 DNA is TGTGCCAGCAGTGAAATAGGGGCAAGGAGACGACCCTATGGCTACACCTTC. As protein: CASSEIGARRRPYGYTF.